These T cell receptor beta chains were read from a single sample in a study of blood T cell repertoires in COVID-19. Method: immunoSEQ multiplex PCR; TCRdb's copy keeps in-frame clones and lacks some. Found here are 55,000 or so clones, about nine tenths of them singletons; the top ten hold around 8.5%. Source material: peripheral blood. These receptors all come from a man aged 55-75 years with active COVID-19. CDR3s include the opening cysteine and the closing phenylalanine or tryptophan. D genes are given only for firm matches. Rows give clone size only sometimes, using once, few, many, or a class for an expanded clone.

- | TRBD2 | 15 | TRBJ2-1 | TRBV10-2 | TGCGCCAGCAGATCCGGGACTAGCGGGGTTGCGGAGCAGTTCTTC | CASRSGTSGVAEQFF
- | TRBD2 | 15 | TRBJ2-5 | TRBV7-7 | TGTGCTAGCAGCTTAACGCTGAGGCGGGGGGAGACCCAGTACTTC | CASSLTLRRGETQYF
- | - | 15 | TRBJ2-4 | TRBV19 | TGTGCCAGTAGTATAGGAGACAAAACAGCGGACATTCAGTACTTC | CASSIGDKTADIQYF
- | - | 14 | TRBJ2-5 | TRBV11-3 | TGTGCCAGCAGCTTACGGGACTCCCAAGAGACCCAGTACTTC | CASSLRDSQETQYF
- | TRBD1 | 13 | TRBJ2-7 | TRBV18 | TGTGCCAGCTCAAGGGACAGAGCCTACGAGCAGTACTTC | CASSRDRAYEQYF
- | - | 13 | TRBJ1-5 | TRBV10-1 | TGCGCCAGCAGTGTCGGGGTGGATCAGCCCCAGCATTTT | CASSVGVDQPQHF
- | TRBD1 | 14 | TRBJ1-1 | TRBV14 | TGTGCCAGCAGCCAAGTAGGGGGCTACACTGAAGCTTTCTTT | CASSQVGGYTEAFF
- | TRBD2 | 16 | TRBJ2-3 | TRBV7-8 | TGTGCCAGCAGCTTAGTTAGCGGGCCCGCGTCAGATACGCAGTATTTT | CASSLVSGPASDTQYF
once | TRBD1 | 16 | TRBJ2-2 | TRBV9 | TGTGCCAGCAGCCCCCGGGACAGGATTAACACCGGGGAGCTGTTTTTT | CASSPRDRINTGELFF
- | TRBD2 | 15 | TRBJ2-7 | TRBV19 | TGTGCCAGTAGTATCGCCGGGACTAGCGGCTACGAGCAGTACTTC | CASSIAGTSGYEQYF
- | TRBD2 | 16 | TRBJ2-1 | TRBV11-3 | TGTGCCAGCAGCTCCGGACTAGCGGGAGGGACCAATGAGCAGTTCTTC | CASSSGLAGGTNEQFF
- | TRBD2 | 15 | TRBJ2-1 | TRBV6-4 | TGTGCCAGCAGAGGACTAGCGGAAGACCACAATGAGCAGTTCTTC | CASRGLAEDHNEQFF
- | - | 14 | TRBJ2-7 | TRBV27 | TGTGCCAGCAGTTTTGCAGGGCCCAGGGGCGAGCAGTACTTC | CASSFAGPRGEQYF
- | - | 16 | TRBJ2-1 | TRBV19 | TGTGCCAGTAGTACCTTGGCCCAGGGGTCATACAATGAGCAGTTCTTC | CASSTLAQGSYNEQFF
- | - | 17 | TRBJ2-1 | TRBV4-1 | TGCGCCAGCAGCCAAGGAGTAAACAGGGATGGCCACAATGAGCAGTTCTTC | CASSQGVNRDGHNEQFF
once | TRBD1 | 14 | TRBJ1-2 | TRBV6-1 | TGTGCCAGCAGTGAAGGGGACAGCTCCTATGGCTACACCTTC | CASSEGDSSYGYTF
few | TRBD1 | 15 | TRBJ1-2 | TRBV5-1 | TGCGCCAGCAGCTTGGCGACCGGGACAGGGTATGGCTACACCTTC | CASSLATGTGYGYTF
- | TRBD2 | 16 | TRBJ2-1 | TRBV5-6 | TGTGCCAGCAGCTTTAGCGGGAGGGCCGGCTACAATGAGCAGTTCTTC | CASSFSGRAGYNEQFF